One sample yielded the 25 T cell receptor beta chains listed below, sequenced in a study of shared clonotypes between healthy human individuals. Measured with immunoSEQ multiplex PCR; TCRdb has only the in-frame clones, and not every one. The sample yields 190,000 or so clones, 66% seen once. Sequenced: memory CD4+ T cells sorted from blood. The subset here: CD45RA-negative fraction. Source of these receptors: a man aged 25-45 years in good health.

This clone was detected a few times. The chain carries TRBV19 and TRBJ1-2; D call uncertain. The CDR3 contains 13 residues. CDR1 and CDR2 (germline): LNHDA, SQIVND (reference sequence). Trimming took off 4 bases at V and 5 bases at J, with 11 bases between the two ends. CDR3 sequence (DNA): TGTGCCAGTAGTACGTCGAATGGATATGGCTACACCTTC. Translating it yields CASSTSNGYGYTF.

This clone has a handful of counts. This rearrangement joins TRBV11-2 to TRBJ2-1, with D tentatively TRBD1 (7 bases). CDR3 length equals 13 residues. The germline gives CDR1 SGHAT, CDR2 FQNNGV. The V end lost 5 bases, the J end lost 8 bases, and 13 bases lay between the germline ends. CDR3 sequence: CASSKDREDEQFF. Written as DNA, the CDR3 is TGTGCCAGCAGCAAAGACAGGGAGGATGAGCAGTTCTTC.

This clone occurred a few times. This rearrangement joins TRBV28 to TRBJ1-2, with D unresolved. This CDR3 comprises 14 residues. Between the trimmed V and J ends, which lost 6 bases and 4 bases, there was a span of 15 bases. The V gene's germline CDR1 is MDHEN and CDR2 SYDVKM. The CDR3 sequence: CASSGPLVGYGYTF. CDR3 bases: TGTGCCAGCAGCGGTCCATTAGTGGGCTATGGCTACACCTTC.

Concerning this clone itself: At one of its ends the junction is not consistent with the germline gene, which may arise from a read error. The V gene is TRBV5-5, the J gene TRBJ2-7; the D is unclear. Germline V gives CDR1 SGHKS, CDR2 YYEKEE (reference sequence). The CDR3 loop spans 16 amino acids. The CDR3 sequence is CASSQPRTALSSEQYF. In nucleotides, the CDR3 is TGTGCCAGCAGCCAACCACGGACGGCGCTCTCCTCCGAGCAGTACTTC. The whole variable domain, remainder taken from reference TRBV5-5 and TRBJ2-7, is DAGVTQSPTHLIKTRGQQVTLRCSPISGHKSVSWYQQVLGQGPQFIFQYYEKEERGRGNFPDRFSARQFPNYSSELNVNALLLGDSALYLCASSQPRTALSSEQYFGPGTRLTVT.

The chain carries TRBV7-2 and TRBJ1-2; possibly TRBD1 for D (6 bases). Germline V lookup: CDR1 SGHTA, CDR2 FQGNSA. Between the trimmed V and J ends, which lost 5 bases and 8 bases, there was a span of 18 bases. This CDR3 contains 14 residues. CDR3 bases: TGTGCCAGCAGCCCCTCGCGACAGGCTGGGGGCTACACCTTC. Protein: CASSPSRQAGGYTF.

The V call is TRBV2, the J call TRBJ2-5; possible D gene TRBD1, 6 bases. CDR1 is SNHLY and CDR2 is FYNNEI in the germline V gene. The CDR3 runs 13 residues. V lost 4 bases and J lost 1, with 7 bases in between. CDR3 DNA: TGTGCCAGCAGTGGGACAGCCCAAGAGACCCAGTACTTC. Amino acid sequence: CASSGTAQETQYF.

A few counts support this clone. CDR3 coding DNA: TGCAGCGTTGCGCCGGGACTAGCGGGATCCTACGAGCAGTACTTC. Amino acids: CSVAPGLAGSYEQYF. This sequence joins TRBV29-1 and TRBJ2-7; TRBD2 agrees at 13 bases. V was clipped by 4 bases and J by 1 base; unmatched bases: 4. This CDR3 is 15 amino acids long. From germline, CDR1 is SQVTM and CDR2 ANQGSEA.

The chain joins TRBV29-1 to TRBJ2-3, with D perhaps matching TRBD2 (6 bases). The CDR3 is 13 residues long. The ends were cut back, 8 bases at V and 9 bases at J, with 21 bases in the middle. Looked up from germline, CDR1 is SQVTM and CDR2 is ANQGSEA. In DNA form, the CDR3 reads TGCAGCACTGTAGGAGAGGAGGGGACCACGCAGTATTTT. Amino acid sequence: CSTVGEEGTTQYF.

V gene TRBV7-2 combines with J gene TRBJ1-3; 7 nucleotides align to TRBD1. V shed 6 bases and J 2 bases; nucleotides not matched to a gene: 4. The CDR3 has 14 amino acids. Germline V gene data show CDR1 as SGHTA and CDR2 as FQGNSA. The CDR3 spells CASRQTGAGNTIYF. DNA of the CDR3: TGTGCCAGCAGACAAACAGGGGCTGGAAACACCATATATTTT. Combining the CDR3 with reference TRBV7-2 and TRBJ1-3 gives the whole variable domain GAGVSQSPSNKVTEKGKDVELRCDPISGHTALYWYRQSLGQGLEFLIYFQGNSAPDKSGLPSDRFSAERTGGSVSTLTIQRTQQEDSAVYLCASRQTGAGNTIYFGEGSWLTVV.

This chain links TRBV10-1 with TRBJ2-7, with D uncertain. The CDR3 contains 13 residues. V lost 0 bases and J lost 2, with 5 bases in between. Germline CDR1 WNHNN, CDR2 SYGVQD (reference sequence). The CDR3 loop is CASSESNPYEQYF. Here the CDR3 DNA reads TGCGCCAGCAGTGAGTCTAACCCCTACGAGCAGTACTTC.

This clone showed up just a few times. In the same sample, other DNA sequences code for this CDR3. CDR3 region: CATAGGGGGSRNQPQHF. As DNA, the CDR3 is TGTGCCACCGCGGGTGGGGGAGGGGGAAGTCGCAATCAGCCCCAGCATTTT. The genes are TRBV7-8 and TRBJ1-5; D might be TRBD1 (6 bases). Trimming shortened V by 10 bases and J by 2 bases, and 24 bases separated the two germline ends. There are 17 residues in the CDR3. CDR1 and CDR2 from the germline V gene are SGHVS and FQNEAQ.

This clone appeared once. The rearrangement links TRBV2 to TRBJ1-5; 11 bases are shared with TRBD1. CDR1 and CDR2 from the germline V gene are SNHLY and FYNNEI. The CDR3 is 15 amino acids. V shed 6 bases and J 4 bases; nucleotides not matched to a gene: 5. In nucleotides, the CDR3 is TGTGCCAGCAGATCCGGGACAGGGGGAAATCAGCCCCAGCATTTT. Translated, it gives CASRSGTGGNQPQHF.

This rearrangement joins TRBV2 to TRBJ2-3; D might be TRBD1 (6 bases). The CDR3 contains 15 residues. The V and J ends lost 7 bases and 2 bases respectively, with 16 bases between them. CDR1 is SNHLY, CDR2 FYNNEI, per germline. The CDR3 loop reads CASKLTQGYTDTQYF. For the CDR3, the DNA is TGTGCCAGCAAACTAACTCAGGGGTACACAGATACGCAGTATTTT.

The rearrangement joins TRBV2 to TRBJ1-1; TRBD1 agrees at 7 bases. Trimming at V came to 6 bases and at J to 4 bases, leaving 5 bases not matched to a gene. This CDR3 has 13 amino acids. Looked up from germline, CDR1 is SNHLY and CDR2 is FYNNEI. CDR3 bases: TGTGCCAGCAGGGCTACAGGGGCCACTGAAGCTTTCTTT. This codes for CASRATGATEAFF. Based on the CDR3 plus reference TRBV2 and TRBJ1-1, the full variable domain is EPEVTQTPSHQVTQMGQEVILRCVPISNHLYFYWYRQILGQKVEFLVSFYNNEISEKSEIFDDQFSVERPDGSNFTLKIRSTKLEDSAMYFCASRATGATEAFFGQGTRLTVV.

The chain joins TRBV7-8 to TRBJ2-7, with TRBD2 identical over 10 bases. Germline loops: CDR1 SGHVS, CDR2 FQNEAQ. V lost 1 base, J lost 4 bases, and 4 bases stayed unmatched. The CDR3 is made up of 15 amino acids. The CDR3 nucleotides are TGTGCCAGCAGCTTAGGGGCTAGCGGGAGATACGAGCAGTACTTC. Encoded protein: CASSLGASGRYEQYF. The complete variable domain, with remaining parts taken from reference TRBV7-8 and TRBJ2-7, reads GAGVSQSPRYKVAKRGQDVALRCDPISGHVSLFWYQQALGQGPEFLTYFQNEAQLDKSGLPSDRFFAERPEGSVSTLKIQRTQQEDSAVYLCASSLGASGRYEQYFGPGTRLTVT.

The rearrangement uses TRBV7-2 and TRBJ1-2; TRBD1 might be the D (6 bases). V lost 5 bases, J lost 4 bases, and 20 bases lay in between. CDR1 SGHTA and CDR2 FQGNSA come from the germline V gene. CDR3 length: 16 residues. In DNA form, the CDR3 reads TGTGCCAGCAGCCCAGAGGGGGTTTTTGGTGGCTATGGCTACACCTTC. Amino acid sequence: CASSPEGVFGGYGYTF. Looking up the rest from reference TRBV7-2 and TRBJ1-2 gives the full variable domain: GAGVSQSPSNKVTEKGKDVELRCDPISGHTALYWYRQSLGQGLEFLIYFQGNSAPDKSGLPSDRFSAERTGGSVSTLTIQRTQQEDSAVYLCASSPEGVFGGYGYTFGSGTRLTVV.

The V gene is TRBV7-2, the J gene TRBJ2-3; D is possibly TRBD1 or TRBD2 (6 bases each). The CDR3 is 14 amino acids. The V gene's germline CDR1 is SGHTA and CDR2 FQGNSA. The V gene lost 5 bases and the J gene lost 2 bases, with 11 bases spanning the gap. The CDR3 DNA reads TGTGCCAGCAGCCACAGGGACTTCACAGATACGCAGTATTTT. As protein: CASSHRDFTDTQYF.

This clone occurred a few times. The chain joins TRBV4-3 to TRBJ2-1, with no clear D. CDR1 and CDR2 (germline): LGHNA, YSLEER. The CDR3 is 10 amino acids. Trimming removed 5 bases at V and 15 bases at J, with 11 bases between. The CDR3 DNA reads as TGCGCCAGCAGCGAAGCCATAGGGTTCTTC. As protein: CASSEAIGFF.

The V call is TRBV2, the J call TRBJ2-3, with 8 nucleotides matching TRBD2. Trimming at V came to 9 bases and at J to 0 bases, leaving 5 bases not matched to a gene. CDR1 SNHLY and CDR2 FYNNEI come from the germline V gene. The CDR3 has 14 residues. CDR3 loop: CASRLAPSTDTQYF. The CDR3 DNA reads TGTGCCAGTCGACTAGCGCCAAGCACAGATACGCAGTATTTT. Looking up the rest from reference TRBV2 and TRBJ2-3 gives the full variable domain: EPEVTQTPSHQVTQMGQEVILRCVPISNHLYFYWYRQILGQKVEFLVSFYNNEISEKSEIFDDQFSVERPDGSNFTLKIRSTKLEDSAMYFCASRLAPSTDTQYFGPGTRLTVL.

J is TRBJ2-7 and V is TRBV10-3; D is unresolved. The germline V gene encodes CDR1 ENHRY and CDR2 SYGVKD. This CDR3 comprises 11 residues. The V and J ends lost 3 bases and 2 bases respectively, with 2 bases between them. The CDR3 reads CAISETYEQYF. Here the CDR3 DNA reads TGTGCCATCAGTGAAACCTACGAGCAGTACTTC.

The chain couples TRBV30 to TRBJ2-7, with D hard to call. Trimming took 0 bases from V and 3 from J, leaving 18 bases between them. The CDR3 covers 16 residues. Germline values: CDR1 GTSNPN, CDR2 SVGIG (reference sequence). The CDR3 here is CAWSVFGRVLYYEQYF. In DNA form, the CDR3 reads TGTGCCTGGAGTGTATTCGGTCGAGTTCTATACTACGAGCAGTACTTC. Full variable domain (missing parts from reference TRBV30 and TRBJ2-7): SQTIHQWPATLVQPVGSPLSLECTVEGTSNPNLYWYRQAAGRGLQLLFYSVGIGQISSEVPQNLSASRPQDRQFILSSKKLLLSDSGFYLCAWSVFGRVLYYEQYFGPGTRLTVT.

This chain connects TRBV28 to TRBJ1-2; no firm D call. The germline V gene has CDR1 MDHEN and CDR2 SYDVKM. The CDR3 spans 12 residues. The germline V and J ends were trimmed by 1 base and 13 bases, with 13 bases remaining between them. This CDR3 reads CASSLYQREVTF. The CDR3, as DNA: TGTGCCAGCAGTTTATACCAGCGGGAGGTCACCTTC.

Details on this clone: A junction boundary mismatches the germline segment, possibly from a read error. The chain joins TRBV6-5 to TRBJ1-2; a weak D match, TRBD1 (6 bases). The CDR3 contains 15 residues. CDR1 MNHEY and CDR2 SVGAGI come from the germline V gene. The CDR3 sequence is CASSHSGRGTEGYTF. The CDR3 DNA follows: TGTGCCAGCAGTCACTCAGGCAGGGGAACGGAGGGCTACACCTTC.

CDR3 in amino acids: CASKPPDRGSYNEQFF. As DNA, the CDR3 is TGTGCCAGCAAACCTCCGGACAGGGGGTCCTACAATGAGCAGTTCTTC. The rearrangement uses TRBV27 and TRBJ2-1; 10 bases map to TRBD1. The germline V gene encodes CDR1 MNHEY and CDR2 SMNVEV (reference sequence). The J segment lost 1 base and the V segment lost 7 bases, leaving 7 bases of the junction unmatched. This CDR3 has 16 residues.

The rearrangement uses TRBV18 and TRBJ2-7, with D possibly matching TRBD2 (6 bases). Trimming took 2 bases from V and 7 from J, leaving 12 bases between them. The CDR3 has 13 residues. Looked up from germline, CDR1 is KGHSH and CDR2 is LQKENI. In nucleotides, the CDR3 is TGTGCCAGCTCACCAACGGGAGAAGGGGAGCAGTACTTC. It translates to CASSPTGEGEQYF.